What follows are 10 T cell receptor beta chains derived from one specimen sequenced in a study of T cell responses to AZD1222 COVID-19 vaccine. TCRdb keeps only in-frame clones here, not all; method: immunoSEQ multiplex PCR. The sample holds 110,000 to 150,000 clones, under 95% seen once. Sequencing was performed on peripheral blood, taken on day 0 of AZD1222 vaccination. The origin of the receptors is an adult in good health.

This chain joins TRBV9 and TRBJ2-5, with 7 bases fitting TRBD1. TRBJ2-7 matches the DNA end more closely, so the J call is doubtful. Germline V gene data show CDR1 as SGDLS and CDR2 as YYNGEE. The CDR3 runs 14 residues. CDR3 coding DNA: TGTGCCAGCAGCGTACAGGGGGTCCCTTACGAGCAGTACTTC. Residues: CASSVQGVPYEQYF.

The chain combines TRBV19 with TRBJ2-5; D assignment may be TRBD1 or TRBD2 (5 bases each). The CDR3 sequence is 16 residues long. Germline V gives CDR1 LNHDA, CDR2 SQIVND (reference sequence). Trimming stripped 3 bases from V and 5 bases from J, with 19 bases between. Here the CDR3 DNA reads TGTGCCAGTAGTATGGCGGAGCAGGGACCTTGGGAGACCCAGTACTTC. Protein: CASSMAEQGPWETQYF.

The chain combines TRBV6-5 with TRBJ1-6, with a possible D match to TRBD1 (6 bases). The CDR3 runs 14 residues. V was trimmed by 2 bases and J by 7 bases, leaving 9 bases between them. Germline loops: CDR1 MNHEY, CDR2 SVGAGI. This chain's CDR3 is CASSYIRGNSPLHF. CDR3 nucleotides: TGTGCCAGCAGTTACATCAGGGGAAATTCACCCCTCCACTTT.

The V call is TRBV10-3, the J call TRBJ1-2; no clear D gene. V was trimmed by 3 bases and J by 5 bases, leaving 10 bases between them. The CDR3 contains 13 residues. Germline values: CDR1 ENHRY, CDR2 SYGVKD. The DNA of the CDR3 is TGTGCCATCAGTGATTACAGATTTTATGGCTACACCTTC. It encodes CAISDYRFYGYTF.

This clone was seen just once. The rearrangement uses TRBV5-1 and TRBJ1-3; tentative D call: TRBD1 (6 bases). The germline CDR1 and CDR2 sequences are SGHRS and YFSETQ. V gave up 5 bases and J gave up 6 bases, with 15 bases separating them. The length of the CDR3 is 14 residues. DNA of the CDR3: TGCGCCAGCAGTGACCCGGGGGCGGAAAACACCATATATTTT. It codes for CASSDPGAENTIYF.

This chain uses TRBV28 with TRBJ1-5; 9 bases align to TRBD1. This CDR3 spans 15 amino acids. After removal of 6 bases from V and 6 bases from J, the junction contained 9 bases not matched to a gene. Per the germline V gene, CDR1 is MDHEN and CDR2 is SYDVKM. The CDR3 sequence: CASSDTGGAGQPQHF. For the CDR3, the DNA is TGTGCCAGCAGCGATACAGGGGGCGCCGGTCAGCCCCAGCATTTT.

This clone was seen once. The chain employs TRBV19 and TRBJ1-1; tentatively, D is TRBD1 (5 bases). Germline V lookup: CDR1 LNHDA, CDR2 SQIVND (reference sequence). The CDR3 has 13 amino acids. The V gene lost 7 bases and the J gene lost 3 bases, with 12 bases spanning the gap. The CDR3 loop is CASNGGGDTEAFF. The CDR3 DNA sequence: TGTGCCAGTAATGGTGGGGGGGACACTGAAGCTTTCTTT.

Of note for this clone: The junction departs from germline at one end; a sequencing error may be responsible. The gene calls are TRBV2 and TRBJ2-1; D possibly corresponds to TRBD2 (6 bases). This CDR3 is built from 14 residues. Germline assignment: CDR1 SNHLY and CDR2 FYNNEI. The CDR3 DNA follows: TGTGCCAGCAGTAGCGCGGGATCCTTCAATGAGCAGTTCTTC. It encodes CASSSAGSFNEQFF. Complete variable domain (other parts from reference TRBV2 and TRBJ2-1): EPEVTQTPSHQVTQMGQEVILRCVPISNHLYFYWYRQILGQKVEFLVSFYNNEISEKSEIFDDQFSVERPDGSNFTLKIRSTKLEDSAMYFCASSSAGSFNEQFFGPGTRLTVL.

The chain combines TRBV19 with TRBJ2-5; D not certain. Germline V gives CDR1 LNHDA, CDR2 SQIVND (reference sequence). The CDR3 consists of 12 residues. The germline V and J ends were trimmed by 4 bases and 5 bases, with 8 bases remaining between them. The CDR3 reads CASSRAGETQYF. CDR3 DNA sequence: TGTGCCAGTAGTAGGGCCGGGGAGACCCAGTACTTC.

This sequence joins TRBV19 and TRBJ1-2, with D unclear. The CDR3 length is 16 residues. Germline-derived CDR1 and CDR2 are LNHDA and SQIVND (reference sequence). V was trimmed by 0 bases and J by 6 bases, leaving 17 bases between them. The CDR3 nucleotides are TGTGCCAGTAGTATAGATCCACCAGGTAAAACAGATGGCTACACCTTC. Encoded protein: CASSIDPPGKTDGYTF.